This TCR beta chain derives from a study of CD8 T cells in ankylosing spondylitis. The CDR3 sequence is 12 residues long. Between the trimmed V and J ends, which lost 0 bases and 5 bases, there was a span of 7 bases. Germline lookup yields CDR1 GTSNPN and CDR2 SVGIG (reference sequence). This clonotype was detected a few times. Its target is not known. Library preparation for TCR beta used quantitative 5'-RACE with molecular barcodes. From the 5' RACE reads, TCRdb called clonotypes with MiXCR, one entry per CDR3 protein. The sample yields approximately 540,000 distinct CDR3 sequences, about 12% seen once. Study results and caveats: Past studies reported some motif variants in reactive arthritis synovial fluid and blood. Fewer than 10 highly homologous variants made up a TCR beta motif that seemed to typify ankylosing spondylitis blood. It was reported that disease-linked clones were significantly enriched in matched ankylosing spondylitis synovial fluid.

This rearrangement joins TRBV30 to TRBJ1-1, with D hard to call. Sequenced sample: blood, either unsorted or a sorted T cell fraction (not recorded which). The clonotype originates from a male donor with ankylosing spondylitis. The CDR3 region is CAWSVRVTEAFF. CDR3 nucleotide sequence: TGTGCCTGGAGTGTACGGGTTACTGAAGCTTTCTTT.